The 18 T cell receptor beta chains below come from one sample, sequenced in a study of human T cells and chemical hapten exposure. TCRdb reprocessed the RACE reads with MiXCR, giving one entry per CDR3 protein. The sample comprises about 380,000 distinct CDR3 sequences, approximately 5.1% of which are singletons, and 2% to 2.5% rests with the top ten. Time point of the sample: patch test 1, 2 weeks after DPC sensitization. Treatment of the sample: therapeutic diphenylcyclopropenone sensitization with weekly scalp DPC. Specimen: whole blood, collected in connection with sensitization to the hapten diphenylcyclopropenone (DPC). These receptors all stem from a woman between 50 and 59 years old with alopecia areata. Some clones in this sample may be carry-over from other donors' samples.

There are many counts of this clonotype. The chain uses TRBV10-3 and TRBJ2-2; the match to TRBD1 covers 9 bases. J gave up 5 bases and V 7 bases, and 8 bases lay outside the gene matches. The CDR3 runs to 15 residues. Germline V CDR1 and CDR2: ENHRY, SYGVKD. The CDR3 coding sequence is TGTGCCATCATGTCCGGACAGGGGCAAACCGGGGAGCTGTTTTTT. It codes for CAIMSGQGQTGELFF.

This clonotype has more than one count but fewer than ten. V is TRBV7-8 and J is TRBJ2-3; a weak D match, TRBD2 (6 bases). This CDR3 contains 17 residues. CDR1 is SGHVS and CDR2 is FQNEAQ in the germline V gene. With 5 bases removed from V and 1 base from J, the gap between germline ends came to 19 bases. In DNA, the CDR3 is TGTGCCAGCAGCGCAGCCGACGCGGGGTACGGCACAGATACGCAGTATTTT. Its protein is CASSAADAGYGTDTQYF.

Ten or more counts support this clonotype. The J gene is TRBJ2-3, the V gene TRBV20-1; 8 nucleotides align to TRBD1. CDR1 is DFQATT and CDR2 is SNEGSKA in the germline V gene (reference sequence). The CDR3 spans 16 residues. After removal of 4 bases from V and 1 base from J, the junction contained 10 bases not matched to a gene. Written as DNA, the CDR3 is TGCAGTGCTATGGCCCCTTGGGGACAGGGCACAGATACGCAGTATTTT. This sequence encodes CSAMAPWGQGTDTQYF.

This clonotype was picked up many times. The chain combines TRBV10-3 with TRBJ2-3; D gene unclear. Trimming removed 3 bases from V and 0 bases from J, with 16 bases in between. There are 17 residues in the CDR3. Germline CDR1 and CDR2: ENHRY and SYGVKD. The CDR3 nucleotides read TGTGCCATCAGTGACGCAAACAGAGTTTCTAGCACAGATACGCAGTATTTT. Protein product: CAISDANRVSSTDTQYF.

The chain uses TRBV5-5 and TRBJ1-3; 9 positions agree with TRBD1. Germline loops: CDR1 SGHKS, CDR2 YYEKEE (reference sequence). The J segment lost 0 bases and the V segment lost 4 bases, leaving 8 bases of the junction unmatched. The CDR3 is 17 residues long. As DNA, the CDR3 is TGTGCCAGCAGCCCTGGACAGGGGTTTTTCTCTGGAAACACCATATATTTT. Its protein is CASSPGQGFFSGNTIYF.

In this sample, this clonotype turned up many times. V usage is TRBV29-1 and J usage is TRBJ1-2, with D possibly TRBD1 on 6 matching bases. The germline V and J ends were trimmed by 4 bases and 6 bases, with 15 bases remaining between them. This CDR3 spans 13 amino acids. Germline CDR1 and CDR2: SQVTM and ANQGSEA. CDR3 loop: CSVGPGEKDGYTF. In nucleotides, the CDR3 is TGCAGCGTTGGTCCAGGGGAGAAGGATGGCTACACCTTC. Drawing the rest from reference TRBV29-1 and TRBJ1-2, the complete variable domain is SAVISQKPSRDICQRGTSLTIQCQVDSQVTMMFWYRQQPGQSLTLIATANQGSEATYESGFVIDKFPISRPNLTFSTLTVSNMSPEDSSIYLCSVGPGEKDGYTFGSGTRLTVV.

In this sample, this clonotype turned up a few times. The CDR3 region has the DNA TGTGCCAGCAAGGGCGAAGTTTTGAACACTGAAGCTTTCTTT. It specifies CASKGEVLNTEAFF. The chain is built from TRBV5-4 and TRBJ1-1; D is unclear. Germline CDR1 and CDR2: SGHNT and YYREEE (reference sequence). This CDR3 contains 14 residues. The V end was cut by 6 bases, the J end by 0 bases, with 12 bases between. The full variable domain, with the rest looked up from reference TRBV5-4 and TRBJ1-1, is ETGVTQSPTHLIKTRGQQVTLRCSSQSGHNTVSWYQQALGQGPQFIFQYYREEENGRGNFPPRFSGLQFPNYSSELNVNALELDDSALYLCASKGEVLNTEAFFGQGTRLTVV.

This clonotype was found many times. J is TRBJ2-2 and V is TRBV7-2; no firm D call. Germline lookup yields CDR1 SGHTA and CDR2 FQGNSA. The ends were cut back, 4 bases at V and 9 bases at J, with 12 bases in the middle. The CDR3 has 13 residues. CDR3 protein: CASSSEMGRELFF. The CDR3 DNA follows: TGTGCCAGCAGCTCAGAAATGGGCCGGGAGCTGTTTTTT.

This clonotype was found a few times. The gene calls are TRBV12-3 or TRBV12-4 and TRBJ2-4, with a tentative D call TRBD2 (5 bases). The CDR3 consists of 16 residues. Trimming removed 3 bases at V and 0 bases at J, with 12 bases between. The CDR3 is CASSFLREGAKNIQYF. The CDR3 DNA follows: TGTGCCAGCAGTTTTCTTCGGGAAGGAGCCAAAAACATTCAGTACTTC.

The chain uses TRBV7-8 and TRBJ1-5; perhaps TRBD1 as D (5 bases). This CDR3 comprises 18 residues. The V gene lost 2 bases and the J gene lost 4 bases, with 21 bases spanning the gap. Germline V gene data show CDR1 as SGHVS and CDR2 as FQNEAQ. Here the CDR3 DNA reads TGTGCCAGCAGCTTACTCGTCCGGCCTTCAGGGCGAAATCAGCCCCAGCATTTT. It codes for CASSLLVRPSGRNQPQHF. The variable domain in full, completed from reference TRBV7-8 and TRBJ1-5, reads GAGVSQSPRYKVAKRGQDVALRCDPISGHVSLFWYQQALGQGPEFLTYFQNEAQLDKSGLPSDRFFAERPEGSVSTLKIQRTQQEDSAVYLCASSLLVRPSGRNQPQHFGDGTRLSIL.

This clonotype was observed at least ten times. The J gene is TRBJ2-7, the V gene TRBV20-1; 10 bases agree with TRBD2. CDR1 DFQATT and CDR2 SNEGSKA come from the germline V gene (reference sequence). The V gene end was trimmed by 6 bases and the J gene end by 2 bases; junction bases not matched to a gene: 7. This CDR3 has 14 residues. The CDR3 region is CSADGTSEAYEQYF. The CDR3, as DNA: TGCAGTGCGGACGGGACTAGCGAAGCCTACGAGCAGTACTTC.

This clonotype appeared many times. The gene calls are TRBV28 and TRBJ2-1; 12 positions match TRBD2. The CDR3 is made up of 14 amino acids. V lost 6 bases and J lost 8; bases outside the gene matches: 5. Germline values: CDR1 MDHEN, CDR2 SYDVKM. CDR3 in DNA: TGTGCCAGCAGCCTAGCGGGAGGGGCGGATGAGCAGTTCTTC. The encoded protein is CASSLAGGADEQFF.

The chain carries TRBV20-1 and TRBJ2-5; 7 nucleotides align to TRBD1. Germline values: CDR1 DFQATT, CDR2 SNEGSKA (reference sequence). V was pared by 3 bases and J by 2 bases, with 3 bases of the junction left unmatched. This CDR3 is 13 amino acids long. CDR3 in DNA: TGCAGTGCTAGGTCGGGACAGCAAGAGACCCAGTACTTC. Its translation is CSARSGQQETQYF.

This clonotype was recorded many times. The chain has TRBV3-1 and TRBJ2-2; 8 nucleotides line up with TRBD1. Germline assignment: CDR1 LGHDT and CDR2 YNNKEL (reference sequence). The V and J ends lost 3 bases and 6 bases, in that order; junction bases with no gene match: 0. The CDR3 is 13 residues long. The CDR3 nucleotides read TGTGCCAGCAGCCAGACAGGGGCCGGGGAGCTGTTTTTT. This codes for CASSQTGAGELFF.

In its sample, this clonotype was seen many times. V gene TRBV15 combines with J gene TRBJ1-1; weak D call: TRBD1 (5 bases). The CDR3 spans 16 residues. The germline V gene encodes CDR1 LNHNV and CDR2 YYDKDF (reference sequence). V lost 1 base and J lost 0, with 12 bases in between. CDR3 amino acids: CATSRGAQGMNTEAFF. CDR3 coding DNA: TGTGCCACCAGCAGAGGGGCTCAGGGTATGAACACTGAAGCTTTCTTT.

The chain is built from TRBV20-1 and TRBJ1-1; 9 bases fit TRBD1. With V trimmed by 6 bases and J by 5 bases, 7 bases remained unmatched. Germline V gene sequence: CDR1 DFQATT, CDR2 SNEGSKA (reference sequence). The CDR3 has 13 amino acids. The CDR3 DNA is TGCAGTGCGCCCGGACAGGGGTTGACTGAAGCTTTCTTT. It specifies CSAPGQGLTEAFF.

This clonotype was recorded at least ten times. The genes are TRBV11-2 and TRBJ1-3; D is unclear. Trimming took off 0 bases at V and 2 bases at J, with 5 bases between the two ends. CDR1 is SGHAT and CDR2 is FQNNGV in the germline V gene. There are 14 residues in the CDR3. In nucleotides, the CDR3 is TGTGCCAGCAGCTTAGACCGGGCTGGAAACACCATATATTTT. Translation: CASSLDRAGNTIYF.

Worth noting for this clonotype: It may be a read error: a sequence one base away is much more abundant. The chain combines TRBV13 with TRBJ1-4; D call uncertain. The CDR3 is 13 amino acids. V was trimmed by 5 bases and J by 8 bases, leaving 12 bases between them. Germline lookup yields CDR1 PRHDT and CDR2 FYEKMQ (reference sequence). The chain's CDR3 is CASSIEGYEKLFF. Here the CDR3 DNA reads TGTGCCAGCAGCATAGAAGGTTACGAAAAACTGTTTTTT.